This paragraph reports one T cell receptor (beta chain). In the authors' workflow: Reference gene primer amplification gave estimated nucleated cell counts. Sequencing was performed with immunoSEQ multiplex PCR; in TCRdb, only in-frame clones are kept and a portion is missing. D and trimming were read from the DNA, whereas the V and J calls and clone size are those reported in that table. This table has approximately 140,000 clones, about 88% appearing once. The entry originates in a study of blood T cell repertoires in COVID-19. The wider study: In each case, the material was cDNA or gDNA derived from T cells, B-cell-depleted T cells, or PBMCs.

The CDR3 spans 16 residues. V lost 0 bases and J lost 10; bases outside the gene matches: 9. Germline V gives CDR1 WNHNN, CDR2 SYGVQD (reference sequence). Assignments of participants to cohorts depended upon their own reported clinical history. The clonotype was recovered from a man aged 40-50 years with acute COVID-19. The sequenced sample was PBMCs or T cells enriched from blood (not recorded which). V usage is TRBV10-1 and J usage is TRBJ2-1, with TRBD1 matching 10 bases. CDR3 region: CASSESRTGGVEEQFF. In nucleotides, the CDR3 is TGCGCCAGCAGTGAGTCAAGGACAGGGGGGGTTGAGGAGCAGTTCTTC.